Listed below are T cell receptor beta chains from one sample, sequenced in a study of blood T cells in healthy people across ages. TCRdb ran MiXCR on the 5' RACE reads and lists one entry per CDR3 protein. The table shows 650,000 to 1,000,000 distinct CDR3 sequences, with under 40% occurring only once. The specimen was blood. Receptor source: a man between 18 and 29 years old in good health. The conserved cysteine and the conserved F or W are not part of the CDR3 here. A D gene is named only where the DNA matches it firmly.

j_call d_call v_call cdr3_aa
TRBJ2-3 - TRBV3-1 ASSQVRSDELDTQY
TRBJ2-2 - TRBV9 ASSVLGTPGGELF
TRBJ2-1 - TRBV7-2 ASSLLTLGGEQF
TRBJ2-1 TRBD1 TRBV6-2/TRBV6-3 ASSRPGQGIYEQF
TRBJ2-1 TRBD2 TRBV7-9 ASSLRLAGEEQF
TRBJ2-2 TRBD1 TRBV29-1 SVEVPGQGNTGELF
TRBJ1-2 - TRBV27 ASSGGEGYGYT
TRBJ2-3 TRBD2 TRBV10-3 AISESSSGGPNPNTQY
TRBJ1-1 - TRBV5-1 ASSLQGGVNTEAF
TRBJ2-1 - TRBV12-3/TRBV12-4 ASSLVQGFEQF
TRBJ2-3 TRBD2 TRBV20-1 SASPGTTDTQY
TRBJ1-5 - TRBV7-2 ASGPGLLSNQPQH
TRBJ2-7 TRBD2 TRBV6-2/TRBV6-3 ASRRSGGRTYEQY
TRBJ2-2 - TRBV12-3/TRBV12-4 ASIRGRSSNTGELF
TRBJ2-3 TRBD2 TRBV7-2 ASRIAGAARDTQY
TRBJ2-7 - TRBV9 ASSGDGYEQY
TRBJ2-3 TRBD2 TRBV7-2 ASSLGVGLADTQY
TRBJ1-2 - TRBV9 ASSARDGCT
TRBJ2-5 - TRBV20-1 SAREERGETQY
TRBJ2-3 - TRBV6-5 ASKKTSPIDTQY
TRBJ2-1 TRBD1 TRBV28 ASSFGQANYNEQF
TRBJ2-1 TRBD1 TRBV7-2 ASSRTGVYNEQF
TRBJ2-3 - TRBV15 ATSREAASTDTQY
TRBJ1-1 - TRBV7-9 ASSLARFEAF
TRBJ2-1 TRBD1 TRBV5-1 ASSSRTTTGAYEQF
TRBJ2-5 TRBD2 TRBV12-3/TRBV12-4 ASGRQGGEQY
TRBJ1-2 - TRBV7-2 ASSERTTHYT
TRBJ1-1 - TRBV7-8 ASSLGDLVFGAF
TRBJ2-7 - TRBV20-1 SASSRGTSYEQY
TRBJ2-5 TRBD2 TRBV7-2 ASTPGGGAANEQY
TRBJ1-2 - TRBV12-3/TRBV12-4 ASSAGTLYGYT
TRBJ2-3 TRBD1 TRBV2 ASSVGQGSRGDTQY
TRBJ2-5 TRBD2 TRBV27 ATSGLAGRETQY
TRBJ2-2 - TRBV9 ASKKQGAGELF
TRBJ2-7 - TRBV20-1 SARDDRGLSYEQY
TRBJ2-3 - TRBV20-1 SARDDQRPTDTQY
TRBJ1-6 - TRBV6-5 ASRPGGSYNSPLH
TRBJ2-1 TRBD2 TRBV6-5 ASRASGGPSGEQF
TRBJ1-1 - TRBV29-1 SVLSQGNTEAF
TRBJ2-1 TRBD1 TRBV12-3/TRBV12-4 ASSFNRDRVNEQF
TRBJ2-4 TRBD1 TRBV4-1 ASSQEGTAIAKNIQY
TRBJ1-4 - TRBV20-1 SAASGADEKLF
TRBJ1-2 - TRBV29-1 SVSGGEGYGYT
TRBJ2-7 - TRBV9 ASSAGADVY
TRBJ1-2 - TRBV4-3 TSSLGYGYT
TRBJ1-5 TRBD1 TRBV6-2/TRBV6-3 ASTGDRGPSNQPQH
TRBJ1-2 TRBD1 TRBV12-3/TRBV12-4 ASSLGTGGLTIGYT
TRBJ1-2 TRBD1 TRBV9 ASSPQGGQRYT
TRBJ1-5 - TRBV6-2/TRBV6-3 ASSYSLTGGQPQH
TRBJ2-7 - TRBV6-5 ASSRDGYEQY
TRBJ2-1 - TRBV7-2 ASSFSRAYNEQF